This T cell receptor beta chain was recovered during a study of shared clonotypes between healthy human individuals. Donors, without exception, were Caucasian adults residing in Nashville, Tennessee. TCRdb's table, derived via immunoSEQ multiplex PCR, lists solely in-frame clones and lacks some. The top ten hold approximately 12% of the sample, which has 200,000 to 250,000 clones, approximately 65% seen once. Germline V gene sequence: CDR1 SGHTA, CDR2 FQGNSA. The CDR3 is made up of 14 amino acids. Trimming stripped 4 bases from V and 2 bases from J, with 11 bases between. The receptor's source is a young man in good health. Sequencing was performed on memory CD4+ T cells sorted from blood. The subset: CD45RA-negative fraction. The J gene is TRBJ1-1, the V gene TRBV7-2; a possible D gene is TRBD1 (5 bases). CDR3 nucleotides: TGTGCCAGCAGCTCCAGGGAGTTCAACACTGAAGCTTTCTTT. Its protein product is CASSSREFNTEAFF.